This T cell receptor beta chain was observed in a study of T cell repertoires in aging, cancer and after chemotherapy. The overall study: Over several months to years, re-sampled healthy donor repertoires clearly shared clones. About 8.9 million TCR reads made up the full dataset.

The CDR3 is 12 residues long. Trimming pared 8 bases from V and 6 bases from J, leaving 14 bases between. A mixed TRB-A/B primer pool amplified rearranged TRB by multiplex touch-down PCR. TCRdb reprocessed the multiplex PCR reads with MiXCR, giving one entry per CDR3 protein. The repertoire holds more than 9,000 distinct CDR3 sequences, with roughly 40% as singletons. Peripheral blood genomic DNA, not sorted cells or RNA, was the template. Study outcomes and limitations: These repertoire data do not allow conclusions about immunological memory after chemotherapy.

With regard to this clonotype: Its antigen remains unknown.

The chain links TRBV12-3 or TRBV12-4 to TRBJ2-7, with TRBD2 as a possible D gene (6 bases). The source is a human donor in good health. The material sequenced was blood. The CDR3 DNA reads as TGTGCCAGCGGTCAGACTAGGGGCGAGCAGTACTTC. Its protein product is CASGQTRGEQYF.